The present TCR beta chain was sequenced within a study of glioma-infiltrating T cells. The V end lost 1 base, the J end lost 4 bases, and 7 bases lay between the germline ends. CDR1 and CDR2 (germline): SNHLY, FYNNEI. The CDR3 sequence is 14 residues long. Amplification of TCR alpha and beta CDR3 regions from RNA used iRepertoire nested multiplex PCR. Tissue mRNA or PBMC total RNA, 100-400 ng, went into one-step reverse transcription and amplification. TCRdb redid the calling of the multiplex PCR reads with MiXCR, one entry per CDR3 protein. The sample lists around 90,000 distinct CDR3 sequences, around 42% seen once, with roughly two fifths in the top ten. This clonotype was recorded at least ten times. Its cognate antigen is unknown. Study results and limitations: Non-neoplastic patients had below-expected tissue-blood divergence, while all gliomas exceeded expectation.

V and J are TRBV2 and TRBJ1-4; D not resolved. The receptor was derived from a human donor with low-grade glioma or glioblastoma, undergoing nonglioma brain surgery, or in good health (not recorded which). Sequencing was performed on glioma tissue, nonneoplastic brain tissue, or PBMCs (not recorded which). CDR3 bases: TGTGCCAGCAGTGAAGGACGGATTAATGAAAAACTGTTTTTT. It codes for CASSEGRINEKLFF.